The entry that follows covers one TCR beta chain sequence. Antigen specificity is unknown. The data derive from a study of cytomegalovirus exposure and HLA in healthy donors. The CDR3 has 14 amino acids. Germline lookup yields CDR1 KGHSH and CDR2 LQKENI. Trimming shortened V by 2 bases and J by 3 bases, and 11 bases separated the two germline ends. General study points: The authors listed around 150 TCR beta chains as cytomegalovirus-associated.

The method was immunoSEQ multiplex PCR; TCRdb's version includes in-frame clones alone and lacks a portion of them. The sample records roughly 270,000 clones, around 89% being singletons. The sequenced material came from PBMCs. V usage is TRBV18 and J usage is TRBJ2-7, with D possibly being TRBD1 (5 bases). The clonotype originates from a woman aged 18-29 years in good health and CMV-seronegative. CDR3 sequence (DNA): TGTGCCAGCTCACCAGGGGCGCAGCTCTACGAGCAGTACTTC. Translating it yields CASSPGAQLYEQYF.